Following are 29 T cell receptor beta chains from one sample sequenced in a study of blood T cell repertoires in COVID-19. This table comes from immunoSEQ multiplex PCR, and its TCRdb copy is limited to in-frame clones, with some not included. The profile shows approximately 250,000 clones, 80% to 90% of them singletons. Sequenced material: PBMCs or T cells enriched from blood (not recorded which). The receptor set was obtained from a woman between 40 and 55 years old who had been exposed to COVID-19.

The rearrangement links TRBV4-3 to TRBJ1-2, with 10 bases aligning to TRBD1. This CDR3 spans 15 amino acids. Germline CDR1 reads LGHNA; CDR2 reads YSLEER. The trim removed 4 bases at V and 7 bases at J, leaving 9 bases unmatched. This CDR3 reads CASSPSSGTGVGYTF. The CDR3 region has the DNA TGCGCCAGCAGCCCCTCCTCCGGGACAGGGGTTGGCTACACCTTC.

This chain uses TRBV11-3 with TRBJ2-3; D remains ambiguous. Trimming removed 3 bases from V and 7 bases from J, with 5 bases in between. Germline V gives CDR1 SGHNT, CDR2 YENEEA. The CDR3 consists of 11 residues. Here the CDR3 DNA reads TGTGCCAGCAGCTTTATGTATACGCAGTATTTT. Its protein product is CASSFMYTQYF.

As for this clone: The junction departs from the called germline gene at one end, perhaps through a read error. The chain uses TRBV25-1 and TRBJ1-3; D gene unclear. The CDR3 runs 12 residues. The germline CDR1 and CDR2 sequences are MGHDK and SYGVNS. The CDR3 is CASRAGVGLVNF. The CDR3 DNA reads TGTGCCAGCAGAGCCGGAGTCGGTCTTGTGAATTTT. Combining the CDR3 with reference TRBV25-1 and TRBJ1-3 gives the whole variable domain EADIYQTPRYLVIGTGKKITLECSQTMGHDKMYWYQQDPGMELHLIHYSYGVNSTEKGDLSSESTVSRIRTEHFPLTLESARPSHTSQYLCASRAGVGLVNFGEGSWLTVV.

This rearrangement joins TRBV5-6 to TRBJ2-1, with a tentative D call TRBD2 (5 bases). The CDR3 sequence is 15 residues long. Trimming stripped 0 bases from V and 4 bases from J, with 11 bases between. The germline CDR1 and CDR2 sequences are SGHDT and YYEEEE. CDR3 DNA sequence: TGTGCCAGCAGCTTGGTTTCTGGAGGATACAATGAGCAGTTCTTC. Its protein product is CASSLVSGGYNEQFF.

The V call is TRBV30, the J call TRBJ2-3; 7 bases are a match to TRBD2. The ends lost 2 bases at V and 2 bases at J; junction bases unmatched: 7. The V gene's germline CDR1 is GTSNPN and CDR2 SVGIG (reference sequence). The CDR3 loop spans 15 amino acids. CDR3 sequence reads: CAWSQTSSTTDTQYF. For the CDR3, the DNA is TGTGCCTGGAGTCAGACTAGCAGTACCACAGATACGCAGTATTTT.

Comment on this clone: Relative to the germline gene, one junction end is altered; a read error may explain this. The chain has TRBV5-1 and TRBJ2-3; TRBD1 aligns across 8 bases. Germline V gives CDR1 SGHRS, CDR2 YFSETQ. This CDR3 is built from 16 residues. In DNA form, the CDR3 reads TGTGCCAGCAGCTTGGGGCCGGGACAGGACACAGATACGCAGTATTTT. Amino acid sequence: CASSLGPGQDTDTQYF.

CDR3 in amino acids: CASSPPGGGTGELFF. The CDR3 DNA reads as TGTGCCAGCAGCCCCCCTGGCGGAGGCACCGGGGAGCTGTTTTTT. The rearrangement uses TRBV4-2 and TRBJ2-2, with a possible D match to TRBD2 (5 bases). Germline loops: CDR1 LGHNA, CDR2 YNFKEQ. V was cut by 4 bases and J by 4 bases, with 13 bases left in between. The CDR3 contains 15 residues.

The chain couples TRBV24-1 to TRBJ2-2; TRBD1 matches 10 bases. J gave up 4 bases and V 3 bases, and 4 bases lay outside the gene matches. The CDR3 extends over 16 amino acids. Germline CDR1 KGHDR, CDR2 SFDVKD. CDR3 sequence: CATSDIRTGGTGELFF. The CDR3 DNA reads as TGTGCCACCAGTGATATTCGGACAGGGGGCACCGGGGAGCTGTTTTTT.

The chain carries TRBV30 and TRBJ1-6, with no clear D. CDR3 size: 13 residues. Trimming shortened V by 7 bases and J by 7 bases, and 14 bases separated the two germline ends. Germline V gives CDR1 GTSNPN, CDR2 SVGIG (reference sequence). This chain's CDR3 is CASERKPNSPLHF. CDR3 DNA sequence: TGTGCCTCTGAACGAAAGCCGAATTCACCCCTCCACTTT.

The V call is TRBV3-1 (or the pseudogene TRBV3-2), the J call TRBJ1-2; D remains ambiguous. The V end was cut by 3 bases, the J end by 0 bases, with 11 bases between. The CDR3 is 15 amino acids. Germline-derived CDR1 and CDR2 are LGHDT and YNNKEL (reference sequence). The CDR3 loop reads CASSHHLGPNYGYTF. In nucleotides, the CDR3 is TGTGCCAGCAGCCACCACTTGGGCCCTAACTATGGCTACACCTTC.

The chain couples TRBV4-2 to TRBJ1-6, with 8 nucleotides matching TRBD1. V shed 0 bases and J 9 bases; nucleotides not matched to a gene: 10. CDR1 is LGHNA, CDR2 YNFKEQ, per germline. The CDR3 consists of 17 residues. The CDR3 loop is CASSQDLSLQGGSPLHF. The CDR3 coding sequence is TGTGCCAGCAGCCAAGATCTTTCGTTACAGGGGGGTTCACCCCTCCACTTT.

This chain uses TRBV7-9 with TRBJ2-5; 10 bases are a match to TRBD1. V shed 2 bases, J shed 3 bases, and the junction held 12 bases outside the gene matches. Germline CDR1 is SEHNR and CDR2 is FQNEAQ (reference sequence). This CDR3 is built from 18 residues. The CDR3 here is CASSLIKDGTGEEETQYF. CDR3 in DNA: TGTGCCAGCAGCTTAATCAAAGACGGGACAGGGGAGGAAGAGACCCAGTACTTC.

The chain couples TRBV7-2 to TRBJ1-1; 7 nucleotides align to TRBD1. The V gene end was trimmed by 4 bases and the J gene end by 4 bases; junction bases not matched to a gene: 3. This CDR3 has 13 amino acids. The germline CDR1 and CDR2 sequences are SGHTA and FQGNSA. CDR3 DNA: TGTGCCAGCAGCTCTCGACAGGGCACTGAAGCTTTCTTT. Amino acids: CASSSRQGTEAFF.

The genes are TRBV6-1 and TRBJ1-2, with no clear D. CDR3 length: 15 residues. V lost 0 bases and J 2 bases, leaving 10 bases between the germline ends. Germline assignment: CDR1 MNHNS and CDR2 SASEGT. CDR3 in DNA: TGTGCCAGCAGTGAAGCCGAGGGCAACAACTATGGCTACACCTTC. Encoded protein: CASSEAEGNNYGYTF.

The chain joins TRBV27 to TRBJ2-7, with TRBD1 as a possible D gene (5 bases). Per germline, CDR1 MNHEY and CDR2 SMNVEV (reference sequence). V lost 3 bases, J lost 3 bases, and 15 bases lay in between. The CDR3 contains 15 residues. The CDR3 coding sequence is TGTGCCAGCAGTTTTGGGGCAGTATCTTTCTACGAGCAGTACTTC. It specifies CASSFGAVSFYEQYF.

The gene calls are TRBV30 and TRBJ1-2; no definite D call. Trimming pared 5 bases from V and 3 bases from J, leaving 10 bases between. The germline V gene has CDR1 GTSNPN and CDR2 SVGIG (reference sequence). The CDR3 has 12 residues. CDR3 amino acids: CAWAGSYYGYTF. The CDR3 bases are TGTGCCTGGGCGGGGTCCTACTATGGCTACACCTTC.

This sequence joins TRBV6-2 or TRBV6-3 and TRBJ2-5, with a tentative D call TRBD1 (6 bases). The V gene's germline CDR1 is MNHEY and CDR2 SVGEGT. The CDR3 is 13 amino acids. Trimming took off 3 bases at V and 5 bases at J, with 10 bases between the two ends. This CDR3 reads CASSYEGVETQYF. The CDR3 DNA reads as TGTGCCAGCAGTTATGAGGGGGTGGAGACCCAGTACTTC.

The V call is TRBV7-9, the J call TRBJ1-4; 8 nucleotides align to TRBD1. CDR1 is SEHNR, CDR2 FQNEAQ, per germline (reference sequence). The V and J ends lost 4 bases and 7 bases, in that order; junction bases with no gene match: 5. CDR3 length: 14 residues. CDR3 protein: CASSSHRGGEKLFF. For the CDR3, the DNA is TGTGCCAGCAGCTCGCACAGGGGGGGTGAAAAACTGTTTTTT.

The chain links TRBV9 to TRBJ1-1; perhaps TRBD1 as D (5 bases). The V gene lost 3 bases and the J gene lost 5 bases, with 23 bases spanning the gap. The CDR3 is 17 amino acids. Per the germline V gene, CDR1 is SGDLS and CDR2 is YYNGEE. CDR3 region: CASSEEGKPGGKTEAFF. In nucleotides, the CDR3 is TGTGCCAGCAGCGAAGAGGGGAAGCCGGGGGGAAAGACTGAAGCTTTCTTT.

The rearrangement uses TRBV7-9 and TRBJ1-4; 7 bases agree with TRBD1. Germline loops: CDR1 SEHNR, CDR2 FQNEAQ (reference sequence). The J segment lost 8 bases and the V segment lost 5 bases, leaving 5 bases of the junction unmatched. The CDR3 has 13 residues. Here the CDR3 reads CASSPGTAEKLFF. The CDR3 DNA reads as TGTGCCAGCAGCCCGGGGACAGCGGAAAAACTGTTTTTT. Combining the CDR3 with reference TRBV7-9 and TRBJ1-4 gives the whole variable domain DTGVSQNPRHKITKRGQNVTFRCDPISEHNRLYWYRQTLGQGPEFLTYFQNEAQLEKSRLLSDRFSAERPKGSFSTLEIQRTEQGDSAMYLCASSPGTAEKLFFGSGTQLSVL.

The rearrangement links TRBV19 to TRBJ1-2; D perhaps matches TRBD1 (6 bases). CDR1 LNHDA and CDR2 SQIVND come from the germline V gene (reference sequence). The germline V and J ends were trimmed by 3 bases and 5 bases, with 16 bases remaining between them. CDR3 length equals 15 residues. The CDR3 is CASSIGEQGRYGYTF. CDR3 nucleotide sequence: TGTGCCAGTAGTATCGGTGAACAGGGTCGGTATGGCTACACCTTC.

J is TRBJ2-2 and V is TRBV28; TRBD2 might be the D (6 bases). The CDR3 has 16 residues. CDR1 is MDHEN, CDR2 SYDVKM, per germline. V was pared by 6 bases and J by 1 base, with 15 bases between. The chain's CDR3 is CASSGSSTQNTGELFF. The CDR3 DNA reads as TGTGCCAGCAGCGGGAGTTCGACTCAGAACACCGGGGAGCTGTTTTTT.

V usage is TRBV7-9 and J usage is TRBJ1-5; no clear D. The CDR3 is made up of 14 amino acids. The V gene's germline CDR1 is SEHNR and CDR2 FQNEAQ (reference sequence). V shed 1 base and J shed 5 bases, with 9 bases lying between them. CDR3: CASSLGGSDQPQHF. The CDR3 coding sequence is TGTGCCAGCAGCTTAGGCGGTTCCGATCAGCCCCAGCATTTT.

This clone appeared once. The CDR3 sequence: CASTHDRGLANYGYTF. The CDR3 nucleotides read TGTGCCAGCACCCACGACAGGGGGCTTGCCAACTATGGCTACACCTTC. This chain joins TRBV5-6 and TRBJ1-2; 10 bases match TRBD1. This CDR3 contains 16 residues. Trimming at V came to 6 bases and at J to 2 bases, leaving 10 bases not matched to a gene. The germline gives CDR1 SGHDT, CDR2 YYEEEE.

DNA for the CDR3: TGTGCCAGCAGCTTGGTACAGGGGGATAATTCACCCCTCCACTTT. Amino acid sequence: CASSLVQGDNSPLHF. The rearrangement links TRBV5-6 to TRBJ1-6, with 8 nucleotides matching TRBD1. The CDR3 is 15 amino acids. Germline values: CDR1 SGHDT, CDR2 YYEEEE. The junction had 1 base not matched to a gene; V was cut back by 0 bases and J by 5 bases.

This rearrangement joins TRBV19 to TRBJ1-5; tentative D call: TRBD1 (6 bases). Germline CDR1 is LNHDA and CDR2 is SQIVND (reference sequence). V was cut by 9 bases and J by 3 bases, with 27 bases left in between. The CDR3 is 18 amino acids. In DNA, the CDR3 is TGTGCCAGCACAAGACAGGTGAGGACTCACGAGGTCAATCAGCCCCAGCATTTT. Protein sequence: CASTRQVRTHEVNQPQHF.

The genes are TRBV15 and TRBJ2-3; weak D call: TRBD2 (6 bases). V was pared by 0 bases and J by 4 bases, with 14 bases between. The CDR3 consists of 16 residues. CDR1 LNHNV and CDR2 YYDKDF come from the germline V gene (reference sequence). The CDR3 protein is CATSREGLSGADTQYF. The CDR3 coding sequence is TGTGCCACCAGCAGAGAGGGACTTTCTGGGGCAGATACGCAGTATTTT.

This chain's CDR3 is CASSPGLGGGHTDTQYF. CDR3 DNA sequence: TGTGCCAGCAGCCCAGGTCTTGGGGGAGGGCACACAGATACGCAGTATTTT. This chain joins TRBV3-1 (or the pseudogene TRBV3-2) and TRBJ2-3, with 7 bases lining up with TRBD2. There are 17 residues in the CDR3. Germline assignment: CDR1 LGHDT and CDR2 YNNKEL (reference sequence). V shed 4 bases and J 2 bases; nucleotides not matched to a gene: 12.

The chain combines TRBV4-3 with TRBJ2-2; D might be TRBD1 (6 bases). This CDR3 has 18 residues. V shed 0 bases and J shed 0 bases, with 14 bases lying between them. Germline assignment: CDR1 LGHNA and CDR2 YSLEER. CDR3 DNA: TGCGCCAGCAGCCAAGATCCCAGGGGAGACCCGAACACCGGGGAGCTGTTTTTT. Translated: CASSQDPRGDPNTGELFF.